This T cell receptor beta chain was captured by sequencing in a study of blood T cell repertoires in COVID-19. Study details: Sites in the United States, Italy and Spain provided acute and convalescent COVID-19 samples.

A COVID-19 case had been met by exposed participants during the 2 weeks before study entry. Germline assignment: CDR1 KGHDR and CDR2 SFDVKD. The CDR3 extends over 15 amino acids. V shed 6 bases, J shed 1 base, and the junction held 5 bases outside the gene matches. Original processing notes: Reference gene primers were amplified, and this amplification served to estimate nucleated cell counts. Method: immunoSEQ multiplex PCR; TCRdb's copy keeps in-frame clones and lacks some. The V and J calls and the clone size are those of that table, but D and trimming were determined from the DNA. The sample contains hundreds of thousands of clones, approximately 78% of which appear only once.

This receptor was obtained from a man aged 35 to 55 who had been exposed to COVID-19. The V and J genes are TRBV24-1 and TRBJ2-5, with TRBD2 matching 9 bases. The source material was PBMCs or T cells enriched from blood (not recorded which). The CDR3 DNA reads as TGTGCCACCAGTACTGGCGGGAGGGTCCAAGAGACCCAGTACTTC. This translates into CATSTGGRVQETQYF.